This TCR beta chain was profiled in a study of T cell repertoires in cytomegalovirus infection. Study outcomes and limitations: The study found HLA-C-restricted CMV-specific TCR beta clonotypes dominating the ex vivo response.

As concerns this clonotype: Its target is unknown. The junction departs from germline at one end; a sequencing error may be responsible.

TCRdb reprocessed the reads with MiXCR, giving one entry per CDR3 protein. The sample includes about 530,000 distinct CDR3 sequences, around 27% of them seen just once. CDR3 length equals 16 residues. The V gene's germline CDR1 is SGHRS and CDR2 YFSETQ. This receptor was identified in a human donor in good health (CMV status not recorded). Some clones in this sample may be carry-over from other donors' samples. The chain has TRBV5-1 and TRBJ1-4; weak D call: TRBD1 (5 bases). The sample comprised PBMCs. The CDR3 is CASSQTPQGANEKLLF. CDR3 DNA: TGCGCCAGCAGCCAGACCCCTCAGGGAGCTAATGAAAAACTGCTTTTT.